Listed here is a single T cell receptor (beta chain). Profiled with immunoSEQ multiplex PCR; TCRdb holds only in-frame clones, not every one. The data hold roughly 100,000 clones, with 90% observed a single time. These data originate in a study of OX40 agonist ivuxolimab in advanced cancers. About the study: The study treated patients with ivuxolimab, an agonistic anti-OX40 (CD134) antibody. Prior therapy, whether anti-PD-1, anti-PD-L1 or anti-CTLA-4, was allowed, and more than 35% had some.

This CDR3 is 15 amino acids long. The germline V gene has CDR1 SNHLY and CDR2 FYNNEI. Trimming pared 3 bases from V and 8 bases from J, leaving 16 bases between. This specimen consisted of CD4+ or CD8+ T cells sorted from blood, obtained in a trial of the OX40 agonist ivuxolimab. The clonotype originates from an adult with an advanced solid tumor such as melanoma, head and neck, liver or kidney cancer. The V gene is TRBV2, the J gene TRBJ1-4; tentatively, D is TRBD1 (6 bases). In DNA, the CDR3 is TGTGCCAGCAGTGATACAGGGAGGGTTAGGGAAAAACTGTTTTTT. Encoded protein: CASSDTGRVREKLFF.